This T cell receptor beta chain was documented in a study of cytotoxic CD8 clonotypes in ibrutinib-treated CLL. Study at large: Patients gave response samples after a median approximately eleven months of treatment, range 6 to 36. Mean productive templates were about 260,000; mean productive rearrangements were 94,082.

Per germline, CDR1 SGHNT and CDR2 YENEEA. The length of the CDR3 is 11 residues. V lost 3 bases and J lost 8, with 7 bases in between. Details on this clone: The target antigen is unknown.

General study results and limits: Circulating CD8+ T-cell counts were tracked by baseline clonality, which exceeded that of age-matched healthy donors.

Profiling relied on immunoSEQ multiplex PCR, and the TCRdb table lists in-frame clones only, not all of them. The data contain 8,500 to 13,000 clones, roughly 83% of them singletons. Sequenced here: PBMCs, sampled at disease progression, from a patient treated with ibrutinib. The sequence was collected from a human donor with chronic lymphocytic leukemia. The genes are TRBV11-3 and TRBJ1-1; D remains ambiguous. This CDR3 reads CASSFGREAFF. The CDR3 nucleotides read TGTGCCAGCAGCTTCGGGAGAGAAGCTTTCTTT.